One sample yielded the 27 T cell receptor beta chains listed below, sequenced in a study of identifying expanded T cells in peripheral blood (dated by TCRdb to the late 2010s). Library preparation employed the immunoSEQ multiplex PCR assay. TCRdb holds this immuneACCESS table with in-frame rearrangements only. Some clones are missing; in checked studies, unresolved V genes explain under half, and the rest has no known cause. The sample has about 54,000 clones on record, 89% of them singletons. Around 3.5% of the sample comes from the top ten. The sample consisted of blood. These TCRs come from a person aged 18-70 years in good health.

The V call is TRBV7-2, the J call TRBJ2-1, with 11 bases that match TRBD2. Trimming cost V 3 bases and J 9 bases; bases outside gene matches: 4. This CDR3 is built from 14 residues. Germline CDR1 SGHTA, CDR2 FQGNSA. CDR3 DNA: TGTGCCAGCAGCTTTAGCGGGGGGGCCGCTGAGCAGTTCTTC. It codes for CASSFSGGAAEQFF.

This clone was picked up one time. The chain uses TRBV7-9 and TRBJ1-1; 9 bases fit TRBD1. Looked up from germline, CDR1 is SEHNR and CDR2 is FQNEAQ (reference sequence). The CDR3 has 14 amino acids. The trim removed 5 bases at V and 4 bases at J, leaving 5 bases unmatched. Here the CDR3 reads CASSPSTGGTEAFF. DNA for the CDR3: TGTGCCAGCAGCCCCTCGACAGGGGGCACTGAAGCTTTCTTT. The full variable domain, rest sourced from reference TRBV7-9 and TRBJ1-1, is DTGVSQNPRHKITKRGQNVTFRCDPISEHNRLYWYRQTLGQGPEFLTYFQNEAQLEKSRLLSDRFSAERPKGSFSTLEIQRTEQGDSAMYLCASSPSTGGTEAFFGQGTRLTVV.

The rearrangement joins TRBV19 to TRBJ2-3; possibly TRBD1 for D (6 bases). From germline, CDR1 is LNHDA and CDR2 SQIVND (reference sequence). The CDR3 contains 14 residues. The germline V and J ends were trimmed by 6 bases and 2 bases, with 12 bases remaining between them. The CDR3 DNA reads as TGTGCCAGTAGAAAACAGGGATTCACAGATACGCAGTATTTT. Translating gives CASRKQGFTDTQYF.

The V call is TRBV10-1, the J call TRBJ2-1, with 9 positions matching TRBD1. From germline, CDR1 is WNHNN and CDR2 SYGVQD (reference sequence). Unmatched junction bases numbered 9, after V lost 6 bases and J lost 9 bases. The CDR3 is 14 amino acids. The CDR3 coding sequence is TGCGCCAGCAGGAGGGACAGGGCAGGAGGTGAGCAGTTCTTC. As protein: CASRRDRAGGEQFF.

The CDR3 here is CASSLKAGRSYEQYF. Written as DNA, the CDR3 is TGTGCCAGCAGCTTAAAGGCAGGGCGCTCCTACGAGCAGTACTTC. The chain is built from TRBV7-8 and TRBJ2-7, with D perhaps matching TRBD1 (5 bases). Trimming stripped 2 bases from V and 0 bases from J, with 11 bases between. This CDR3 is built from 15 residues. Looked up from germline, CDR1 is SGHVS and CDR2 is FQNEAQ.

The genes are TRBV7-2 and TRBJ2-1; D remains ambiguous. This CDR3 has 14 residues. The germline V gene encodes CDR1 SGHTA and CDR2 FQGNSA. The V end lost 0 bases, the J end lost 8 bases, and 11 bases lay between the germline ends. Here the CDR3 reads CASSLARLLHEQFF. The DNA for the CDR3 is TGTGCCAGCAGCTTAGCGAGGCTATTGCATGAGCAGTTCTTC. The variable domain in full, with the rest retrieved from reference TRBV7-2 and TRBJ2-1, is GAGVSQSPSNKVTEKGKDVELRCDPISGHTALYWYRQSLGQGLEFLIYFQGNSAPDKSGLPSDRFSAERTGGSVSTLTIQRTQQEDSAVYLCASSLARLLHEQFFGPGTRLTVL.

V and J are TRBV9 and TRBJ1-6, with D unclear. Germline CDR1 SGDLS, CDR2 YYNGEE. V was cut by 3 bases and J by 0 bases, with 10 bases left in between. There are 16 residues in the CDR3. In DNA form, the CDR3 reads TGTGCCAGCAGCGAGGAAGGGAGCTCCTATAATTCACCCCTCCACTTT. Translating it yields CASSEEGSSYNSPLHF.

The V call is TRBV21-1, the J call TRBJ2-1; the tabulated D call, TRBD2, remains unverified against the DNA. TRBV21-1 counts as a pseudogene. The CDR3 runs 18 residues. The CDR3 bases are TGTGCCAGCAGCAAACCTACGTTGGGAGGGCAATTCTACAATGAGCAGTTCTTC. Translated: CASSKPTLGGQFYNEQFF.

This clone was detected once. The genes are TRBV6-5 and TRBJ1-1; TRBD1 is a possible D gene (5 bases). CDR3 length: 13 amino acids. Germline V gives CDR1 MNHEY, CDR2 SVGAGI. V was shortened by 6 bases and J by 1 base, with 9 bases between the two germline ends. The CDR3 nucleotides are TGTGCCAGCAGGCGCACAGGGAACACTGAAGCTTTCTTT. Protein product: CASRRTGNTEAFF.

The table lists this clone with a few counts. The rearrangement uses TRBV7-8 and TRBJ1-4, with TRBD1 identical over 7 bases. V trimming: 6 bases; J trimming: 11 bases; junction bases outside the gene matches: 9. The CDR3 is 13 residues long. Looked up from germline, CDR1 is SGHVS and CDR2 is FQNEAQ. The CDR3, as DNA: TGTGCCAGCAGGGTTCGACAGGGAGGGAAACTGTTTTTT. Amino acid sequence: CASRVRQGGKLFF.

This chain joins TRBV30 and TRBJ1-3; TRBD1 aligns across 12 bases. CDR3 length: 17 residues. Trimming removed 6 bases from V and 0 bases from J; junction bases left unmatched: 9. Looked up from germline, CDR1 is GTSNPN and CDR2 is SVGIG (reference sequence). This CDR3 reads CACRDRGPRNSGNTIYF. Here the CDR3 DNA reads TGTGCCTGTAGGGACAGGGGGCCCCGAAACTCTGGAAACACCATATATTTT.

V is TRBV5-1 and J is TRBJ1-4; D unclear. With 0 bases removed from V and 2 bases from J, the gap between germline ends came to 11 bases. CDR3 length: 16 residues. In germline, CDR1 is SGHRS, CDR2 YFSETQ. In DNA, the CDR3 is TGCGCCAGCAGCTTGGAAACCTCGGGGACTAATGAAAAACTGTTTTTT. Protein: CASSLETSGTNEKLFF.

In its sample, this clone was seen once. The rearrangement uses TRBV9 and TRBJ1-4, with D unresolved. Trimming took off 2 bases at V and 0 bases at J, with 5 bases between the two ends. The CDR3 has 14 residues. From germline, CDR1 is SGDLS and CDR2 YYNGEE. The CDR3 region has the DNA TGTGCCAGCAGCGTTAAAGCAACTAATGAAAAACTGTTTTTT. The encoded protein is CASSVKATNEKLFF.

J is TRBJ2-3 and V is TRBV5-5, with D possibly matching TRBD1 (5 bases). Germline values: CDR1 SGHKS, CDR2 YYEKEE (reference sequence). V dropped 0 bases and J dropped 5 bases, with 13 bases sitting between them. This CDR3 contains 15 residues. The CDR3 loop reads CASSLEAGIVDTQYF. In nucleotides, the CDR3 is TGTGCCAGCAGCTTGGAAGCAGGGATCGTAGATACGCAGTATTTT.

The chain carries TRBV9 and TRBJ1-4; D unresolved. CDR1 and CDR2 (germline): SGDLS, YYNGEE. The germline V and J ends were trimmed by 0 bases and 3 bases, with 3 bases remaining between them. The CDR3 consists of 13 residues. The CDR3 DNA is TGTGCCAGCAGCGTAGAACCTAATGAAAAACTGTTTTTT. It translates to CASSVEPNEKLFF.

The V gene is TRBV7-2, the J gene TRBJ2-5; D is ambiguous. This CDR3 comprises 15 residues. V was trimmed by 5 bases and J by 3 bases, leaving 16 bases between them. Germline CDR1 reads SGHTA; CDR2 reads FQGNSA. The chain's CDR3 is CASSPKRSWEETQYF. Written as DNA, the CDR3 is TGTGCCAGCAGCCCAAAAAGGAGTTGGGAAGAGACCCAGTACTTC. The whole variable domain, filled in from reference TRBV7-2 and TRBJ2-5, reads GAGVSQSPSNKVTEKGKDVELRCDPISGHTALYWYRQSLGQGLEFLIYFQGNSAPDKSGLPSDRFSAERTGGSVSTLTIQRTQQEDSAVYLCASSPKRSWEETQYFGPGTRLLVL.

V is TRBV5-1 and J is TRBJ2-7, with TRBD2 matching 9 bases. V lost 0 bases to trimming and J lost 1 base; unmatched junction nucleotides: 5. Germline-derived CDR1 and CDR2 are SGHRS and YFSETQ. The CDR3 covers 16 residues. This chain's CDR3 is CASSLVLAGRSYEQYF. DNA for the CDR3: TGCGCCAGCAGCTTGGTCCTAGCGGGACGATCCTACGAGCAGTACTTC. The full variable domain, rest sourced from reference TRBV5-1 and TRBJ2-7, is KAGVTQTPRYLIKTRGQQVTLSCSPISGHRSVSWYQQTPGQGLQFLFEYFSETQRNKGNFPGRFSGRQFSNSRSEMNVSTLELGDSALYLCASSLVLAGRSYEQYFGPGTRLTVT.

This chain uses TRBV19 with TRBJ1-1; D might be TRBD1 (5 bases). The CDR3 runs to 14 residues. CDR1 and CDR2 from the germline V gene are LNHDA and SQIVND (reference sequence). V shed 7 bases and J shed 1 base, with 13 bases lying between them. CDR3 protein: CASTPFRGNTEAFF. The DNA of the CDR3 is TGTGCCAGTACCCCATTTAGGGGGAACACTGAAGCTTTCTTT.

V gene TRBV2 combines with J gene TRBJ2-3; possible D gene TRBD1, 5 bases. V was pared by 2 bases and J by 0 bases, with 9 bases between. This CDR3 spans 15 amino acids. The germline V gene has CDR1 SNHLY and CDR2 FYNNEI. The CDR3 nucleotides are TGTGCCAGCAGTGAATGGGGCGGAAGCACAGATACGCAGTATTTT. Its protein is CASSEWGGSTDTQYF. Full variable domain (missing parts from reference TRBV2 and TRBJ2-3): EPEVTQTPSHQVTQMGQEVILRCVPISNHLYFYWYRQILGQKVEFLVSFYNNEISEKSEIFDDQFSVERPDGSNFTLKIRSTKLEDSAMYFCASSEWGGSTDTQYFGPGTRLTVL.

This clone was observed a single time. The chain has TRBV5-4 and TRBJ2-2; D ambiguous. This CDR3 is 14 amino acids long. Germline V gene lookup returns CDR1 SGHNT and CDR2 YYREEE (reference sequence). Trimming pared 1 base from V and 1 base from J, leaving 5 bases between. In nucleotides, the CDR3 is TGTGCCAGCAGCTTGCCAGGGAACACCGGGGAGCTGTTTTTT. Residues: CASSLPGNTGELFF.

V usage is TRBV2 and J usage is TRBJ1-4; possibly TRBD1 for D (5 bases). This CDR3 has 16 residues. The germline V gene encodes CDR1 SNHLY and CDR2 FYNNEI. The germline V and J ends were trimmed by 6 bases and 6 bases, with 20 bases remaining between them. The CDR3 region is CASRTPGDGWDEKLFF. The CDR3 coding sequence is TGTGCCAGCAGAACCCCTGGGGACGGGTGGGATGAAAAACTGTTTTTT.

The CDR3, as DNA: TGTGCCAGCAGCTTATCTACGAGCTCCTACAATGAGCAGTTCTTC. Residues: CASSLSTSSYNEQFF. The rearrangement joins TRBV7-3 to TRBJ2-1; D is unclear. CDR3 length: 15 amino acids. CDR1 is SGHTA, CDR2 FQGTGA, per germline. Trimming removed 2 bases at V and 0 bases at J, with 8 bases between. The variable domain in full, completed from reference TRBV7-3 and TRBJ2-1, reads GAGVSQTPSNKVTEKGKYVELRCDPISGHTALYWYRQSLGQGPEFLIYFQGTGAADDSGLPNDRFFAVRPEGSVSTLKIQRTERGDSAVYLCASSLSTSSYNEQFFGPGTRLTVL.

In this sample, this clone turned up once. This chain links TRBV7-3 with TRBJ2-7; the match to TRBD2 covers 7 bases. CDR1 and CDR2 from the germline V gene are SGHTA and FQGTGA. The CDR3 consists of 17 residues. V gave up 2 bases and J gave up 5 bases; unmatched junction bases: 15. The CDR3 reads CASSLRGVPGPSNEQYF. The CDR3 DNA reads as TGTGCCAGCAGCTTACGGGGGGTCCCGGGACCCTCGAACGAGCAGTACTTC.

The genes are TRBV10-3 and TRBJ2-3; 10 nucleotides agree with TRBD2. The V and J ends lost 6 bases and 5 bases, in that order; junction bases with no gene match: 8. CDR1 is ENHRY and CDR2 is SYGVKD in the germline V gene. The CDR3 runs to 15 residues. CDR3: CAISLAGAEGDTQYF. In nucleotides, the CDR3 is TGTGCCATCAGCCTAGCGGGAGCCGAGGGAGATACGCAGTATTTT.

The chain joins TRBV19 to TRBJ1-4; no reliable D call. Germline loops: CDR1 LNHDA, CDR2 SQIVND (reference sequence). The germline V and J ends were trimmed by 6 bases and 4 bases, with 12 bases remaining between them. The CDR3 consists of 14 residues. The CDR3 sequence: CASRGNLRNEKLFF. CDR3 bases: TGTGCCAGTAGGGGAAACCTACGTAATGAAAAACTGTTTTTT. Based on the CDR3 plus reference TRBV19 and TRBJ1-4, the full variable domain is DGGITQSPKYLFRKEGQNVTLSCEQNLNHDAMYWYRQDPGQGLRLIYYSQIVNDFQKGDIAEGYSVSREKKESFPLTVTSAQKNPTAFYLCASRGNLRNEKLFFGSGTQLSVL.

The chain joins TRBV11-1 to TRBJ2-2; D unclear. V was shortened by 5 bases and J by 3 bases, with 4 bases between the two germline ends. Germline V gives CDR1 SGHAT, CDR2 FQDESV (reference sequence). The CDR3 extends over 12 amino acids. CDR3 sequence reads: CASSPYTGELFF. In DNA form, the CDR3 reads TGTGCCAGCAGCCCGTACACCGGGGAGCTGTTTTTT.

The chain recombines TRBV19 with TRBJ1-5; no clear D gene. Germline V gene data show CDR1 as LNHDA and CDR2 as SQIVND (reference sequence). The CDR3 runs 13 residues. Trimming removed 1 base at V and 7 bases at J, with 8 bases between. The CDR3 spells CASSIGGGQPQHF. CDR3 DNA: TGTGCCAGTAGTATAGGGGGAGGCCAGCCCCAGCATTTT.